Listed below are T cell receptor beta chains from one sample, sequenced in a study of early T cells in non-severe SARS-CoV-2 infection. TCRdb redid the calling of the 5' RACE reads with MiXCR, one entry per CDR3 protein. The table has around 93,000 distinct CDR3 sequences, approximately 12% seen once. The sequenced sample was whole blood, obtained at baseline. These receptors all come from an adult who was a healthcare worker with PCR-confirmed SARS-CoV-2 infection or an uninfected control (not recorded which). Each CDR3 is given with its conserved first and last residue. The D gene is left open where the match is weak. Size tells how often a clone was seen (once, few, many) or the class of an expanded clone, and some rows leave it out.

d_gene	abundance	j_gene	v_gene	len	CDR3aa	CDR3nt
.	few	TRBJ2-3	TRBV28	14	CASSLDRATDTQYF	TGTGCCAGCAGTTTGGATCGGGCCACAGATACGCAGTATTTT
.	.	TRBJ2-2	TRBV11-2	15	CASSLNPLASGELFF	TGTGCCAGCAGCTTAAATCCCCTAGCCTCCGGGGAGCTGTTTTTT
TRBD1	.	TRBJ1-2	TRBV6-1	16	CASSEALLDRGPGYTF	TGTGCCAGCAGTGAAGCGCTTCTGGACAGGGGTCCTGGCTACACCTTC
.	few	TRBJ2-7	TRBV12-3/TRBV12-4	15	CASSLQGTPIREQYF	TGTGCCAGCAGTTTACAGGGGACTCCTATCCGCGAGCAGTACTTC
.	.	TRBJ2-3	TRBV9	21	CASSVGAPIPSAPFSTDTQYF	TGTGCCAGCAGCGTAGGGGCCCCAATTCCGTCGGCTCCTTTTTCCACAGATACGCAGTATTTT
.	many	TRBJ1-4	TRBV29-1	14	CSVIERGTNEKLFF	TGCAGCGTTATTGAACGGGGGACTAATGAAAAACTGTTTTTT
TRBD2	many	TRBJ2-2	TRBV7-6	17	CASSLVPSGGGTGELFF	TGTGCCAGCAGCTTAGTCCCCAGTGGGGGGGGCACCGGGGAGCTGTTTTTT
.	.	TRBJ2-3	TRBV2	14	CASRATGAGDTQYF	TGTGCCAGCAGGGCGACAGGTGCAGGGGATACGCAGTATTTT
.	.	TRBJ2-7	TRBV29-1	13	CSVGNGGAYEQYF	TGCAGCGTCGGGAATGGGGGAGCCTACGAGCAGTACTTC
TRBD2	.	TRBJ2-4	TRBV3-1	11	CASSQGTRIYF	TGTGCCAGCAGCCAAGGGACTAGGATCTACTTC
TRBD1	few	TRBJ1-1	TRBV5-1	14	CASSWETGGAEAFF	TGCGCCAGCAGCTGGGAGACAGGGGGAGCCGAAGCTTTCTTT
.	few	TRBJ2-5	TRBV11-2	15	CASSLDAGARETQYF	TGTGCCAGCAGCTTAGACGCAGGGGCTCGCGAGACCCAGTACTTC
.	.	TRBJ1-1	TRBV5-5	15	CASSLLDSMNTEAFF	TGTGCCAGCAGCTTGCTCGACAGTATGAACACTGAAGCTTTCTTT
.	many	TRBJ1-1	TRBV29-1	12	CSVAGVYAEAFF	TGCAGCGTGGCGGGTGTGTACGCTGAAGCTTTCTTT
TRBD2	.	TRBJ2-4	TRBV5-4	18	CASSLGERGAIAKNIQYF	TGTGCCAGCAGCTTGGGGGAGCGGGGGGCTATCGCCAAAAACATTCAGTACTTC
.	few	TRBJ2-1	TRBV24-1	14	CATSESDSYNEQFF	TGTGCCACCAGTGAATCGGACTCCTACAATGAGCAGTTCTTC
TRBD2	.	TRBJ2-3	TRBV6-6	11	CASSAREAQYF	TGTGCCAGCAGTGCCCGGGAGGCGCAGTATTTT
TRBD2	.	TRBJ2-3	TRBV3-1	16	CASSRAFRAGDDTQYF	TGTGCCAGCAGCCGCGCCTTTCGGGCGGGGGATGATACGCAGTATTTT
TRBD1	.	TRBJ1-1	TRBV5-1	13	CASSGTVETEAFF	TGCGCCAGCAGCGGGACAGTGGAGACTGAAGCTTTCTTT
TRBD1	.	TRBJ1-2	TRBV2	13	CASRQGQNYGYTF	TGTGCCAGCAGACAGGGACAGAACTATGGCTACACCTTC
.	many	TRBJ1-1	TRBV28	13	CASSFLGPVGAFF	TGTGCCAGCAGTTTCCTCGGGCCGGTTGGAGCTTTCTTT
TRBD2	.	TRBJ2-7	TRBV20-1	13	CSATRTSGYEQYF	TGCAGTGCAACAAGGACTAGCGGCTACGAGCAGTACTTC
TRBD1	few	TRBJ2-3	TRBV6-5	17	CASSYSRDRRSTDTQYF	TGTGCCAGCAGTTACTCCCGGGACAGAAGGAGCACAGATACGCAGTATTTT
.	few	TRBJ2-7	TRBV6-5	16	CASSYSWRARAYEQYF	TGTGCCAGCAGTTACTCGTGGAGGGCCCGGGCCTACGAGCAGTACTTC
.	.	TRBJ2-5	TRBV6-5	15	CASSYWQGAQETQYF	TGTGCCAGCAGTTACTGGCAGGGCGCCCAAGAGACCCAGTACTTC
.	many	TRBJ2-1	TRBV12-5	15	CASGLVENRAHEQFF	TGTGCTAGTGGTTTGGTGGAAAACAGGGCCCATGAGCAGTTCTTC
TRBD1	.	TRBJ2-7	TRBV12-3/TRBV12-4	15	CASSRTGKTAYEQYF	TGTGCCAGCAGCCGGACAGGGAAGACTGCCTACGAGCAGTACTTC
.	few	TRBJ2-3	TRBV7-8	16	CASSWVRDAKADTQYF	TGTGCCAGCAGCTGGGTGAGAGACGCTAAGGCAGATACGCAGTATTTT
.	many	TRBJ1-6	TRBV7-2	15	CASSSVVAGPSPLHF	TGTGCCAGCAGCTCCGTCGTGGCAGGGCCTTCACCCCTCCACTTT
TRBD2	many	TRBJ2-5	TRBV13	16	CASSRGLADPGGTQYF	TGTGCCAGCAGCAGGGGACTAGCGGACCCCGGGGGGACCCAGTACTTC
TRBD2	many	TRBJ2-1	TRBV12-3/TRBV12-4	15	CASTNRRAGGNEQFF	TGTGCCAGCACCAACAGGCGGGCGGGGGGGAATGAGCAGTTCTTC
.	many	TRBJ2-1	TRBV23-1	14	CASSLLRAVNEQFF	TGCGCCAGCTCCCTCCTACGGGCGGTAAATGAGCAGTTCTTC
.	.	TRBJ2-2	TRBV5-4	14	CASSLGRGVGELFF	TGTGCCAGCAGCTTGGGTAGGGGTGTCGGGGAGCTGTTTTTT
.	few	TRBJ2-7	TRBV2	14	CASRGGAGRNEQYF	TGTGCCAGCAGGGGCGGTGCTGGAAGGAACGAGCAGTACTTC
.	.	TRBJ2-1	TRBV12-3/TRBV12-4	15	CASSLDPSSYNEQFF	TGTGCCAGCAGTTTAGACCCGAGCTCCTACAATGAGCAGTTCTTC
TRBD1	.	TRBJ2-1	TRBV7-7	13	CASSHDRGHEQFF	TGTGCTAGCAGCCACGACAGGGGCCATGAGCAGTTCTTC
.	many	TRBJ2-7	TRBV28	15	CASSFWGGGGHEQYF	TGTGCCAGCAGTTTTTGGGGCGGGGGCGGCCACGAGCAGTACTTC
TRBD1	.	TRBJ2-1	TRBV20-1	14	CSAEAGTGGNEQFF	TGCAGTGCCGAAGCCGGGACAGGGGGCAATGAGCAGTTCTTC
.	.	TRBJ1-2	TRBV7-2	15	CASSLELGANYGYTF	TGTGCCAGCAGCTTAGAGTTAGGGGCTAACTATGGCTACACCTTC
TRBD2	few	TRBJ2-2	TRBV12-3/TRBV12-4	16	CASRKGTSGNTGELFF	TGTGCCAGCAGAAAAGGGACTAGCGGTAACACCGGGGAGCTGTTTTTT
.	few	TRBJ2-2	TRBV15	13	CATQDRNTGELFF	TGTGCCACCCAAGACAGAAACACCGGGGAGCTGTTTTTT
.	.	TRBJ2-1	TRBV5-1	15	CASSSQKGPYNEQFF	TGCGCCAGCAGCTCCCAGAAGGGCCCCTACAATGAGCAGTTCTTC
TRBD1	.	TRBJ1-3	TRBV5-5	20	CASSLYLGQGAQGSGNTIYF	TGTGCCAGCAGCTTGTATCTGGGACAGGGGGCGCAGGGCTCTGGAAACACCATATATTTT
.	few	TRBJ2-2	TRBV12-3/TRBV12-4	11	CASSRLGELFF	TGTGCCAGCAGCCGCCTCGGGGAGCTGTTTTTT
.	.	TRBJ2-1	TRBV11-2	16	CASSLDRTADYNEQFF	TGTGCCAGCAGCTTAGACCGAACTGCTGACTACAATGAGCAGTTCTTC
.	few	TRBJ1-1	TRBV29-1	11	CSVGHQSEAFF	TGCAGCGTTGGTCACCAGAGTGAAGCTTTCTTT
TRBD2	.	TRBJ2-3	TRBV20-1	14	CSASGRRDTDTQYF	TGCAGTGCTAGCGGGAGGAGGGACACAGATACGCAGTATTTT
TRBD1	.	TRBJ1-3	TRBV5-1	15	CASSSSTGAGNTIYF	TGCGCCAGCAGCTCCTCGACAGGGGCTGGAAACACCATATATTTT
.	.	TRBJ2-5	TRBV19	15	CASSRPHELIETQYF	TGTGCCAGTAGTAGGCCCCACGAGCTGATTGAGACCCAGTACTTC
.	.	TRBJ2-5	TRBV25-1	12	CASMRGGETQYF	TGTGCCAGCATGAGGGGGGGCGAGACCCAGTACTTC